This TCR beta chain was identified in a study of molecular identifiers for immune sequencing clone quantification. Study in general: Split five ways in replicates, RNA from around 20,000 or 99,000 naive CD8 cells had four portions sequenced. Study results and limitations: Over 98% of effector molecules, but under 1% in naive cells, were held by clones with more than 20 RNA copies.

The use of previously described methods and listed TCR primers produced the bulk TCR libraries. A single record per CDR3 protein comes from TCRdb applying MiXCR to the PCR reads. This sample carries 40,000 or so distinct CDR3 sequences, about 19% of them seen once, and the ten largest clones take under 1.3%. In the case of this clonotype: Its antigen is as yet unknown.

CDR1 MGHRA and CDR2 YSYEKL come from the germline V gene. Germline trimming cut 1 base from V and 4 bases from J; bases unmatched to any gene: 7. The length of the CDR3 is 16 residues. The authors sorted naive CD8 T cells as CD8+CD4-CCR7+CD45RA+. The clonotype originates from a human donor in good health. Some libraries in this study had Jurkat cell RNA spiked in. This chain joins TRBV4-1 and TRBJ2-5; 9 bases align to TRBD2. The sample taken for sequencing was naive CD8+ T cells from blood, with Jurkat cell RNA spiked in. Documented subset: FACS-sorted CD8+CD4-CCR7+CD45RA+ naive T cells. In DNA form, the CDR3 reads TGCGCCAGCAGCCAAGTTGGTAGCGGGAGTGGAGAGACCCAGTACTTC. Protein: CASSQVGSGSGETQYF.